These T cell receptor beta chains were read from a single sample in a study of T cells in Graves' hyperthyroidism and ophthalmopathy. TCRdb fed the multiplex PCR reads into MiXCR, producing one record per CDR3 protein. Altogether about 340,000 distinct CDR3 sequences are present, around a sixth being singletons, with the ten largest covering approximately 49%. The specimen was blood. These receptors originate from a woman in her fifties or sixties with Graves' hyperthyroidism. The CDR3 runs from the conserved cysteine through the conserved F or W. D genes are given only for firm matches. Size is stated for part of the rows, as once, few or many counts, or as a class when the clone is expanded.

abundance: many
v_gene: TRBV28
j_gene: TRBJ1-5
d_gene: -
CDR3aa: CASSTADQPQHF
CDR3nt: TGTGCCAGCAGTACCGCCGATCAGCCCCAGCATTTT

abundance: many
v_gene: TRBV30
j_gene: TRBJ1-2
d_gene: -
CDR3aa: CAGSPDPYGYTF
CDR3nt: TGTGCCGGTAGTCCAGACCCCTATGGCTACACCTTC

abundance: -
v_gene: TRBV6-2/TRBV6-3
j_gene: TRBJ2-1
d_gene: TRBD2
CDR3aa: CASSYSAGVLWFF
CDR3nt: TGTGCCAGCAGTTATTCAGCGGGAGTTTTGTGGTTCTTC

abundance: many
v_gene: TRBV20-1
j_gene: TRBJ2-3
d_gene: -
CDR3aa: CSARPRERTDTQYF
CDR3nt: TGCAGTGCTAGACCCCGGGAGAGGACAGATACGCAGTATTTT

abundance: few
v_gene: TRBV5-6
j_gene: TRBJ2-5
d_gene: -
CDR3aa: CASSLVVSAGTKTQYF
CDR3nt: TGTGCCAGCAGCTTGGTCGTTTCGGCAGGGACGAAGACCCAGTACTTC

abundance: -
v_gene: TRBV20-1
j_gene: TRBJ2-3
d_gene: -
CDR3aa: CSASGSSSTDTQYF
CDR3nt: TGCAGTGCTAGTGGTAGTTCAAGCACAGATACGCAGTATTTT

abundance: few
v_gene: TRBV5-1
j_gene: TRBJ2-5
d_gene: TRBD1
CDR3aa: CASSPHGTGEETQYF
CDR3nt: TGCGCCAGCAGCCCCCACGGGACAGGGGAAGAGACCCAGTACTTC

abundance: few
v_gene: TRBV12-3/TRBV12-4
j_gene: TRBJ2-2
d_gene: -
CDR3aa: CASSLRFANTGELFF
CDR3nt: TGTGCCAGCAGTTTAAGGTTCGCGAACACCGGGGAGCTGTTTTTT

abundance: -
v_gene: TRBV5-8
j_gene: TRBJ1-1
d_gene: TRBD1
CDR3aa: CASSLDRQGTEAFF
CDR3nt: TGTGCCAGCAGCTTAGACAGACAGGGCACTGAAGCTTTCTTT

abundance: many
v_gene: TRBV12-3/TRBV12-4
j_gene: TRBJ2-1
d_gene: TRBD2
CDR3aa: CASRGSGRAYYNEQFF
CDR3nt: TGTGCCAGCAGAGGGAGCGGGAGGGCGTACTACAATGAGCAGTTCTTC

abundance: -
v_gene: TRBV18
j_gene: TRBJ2-7
d_gene: TRBD1
CDR3aa: CASSPNLPGQGAREQYF
CDR3nt: TGTGCCAGCTCACCGAACCTCCCGGGACAGGGGGCCCGCGAGCAGTACTTC

abundance: many
v_gene: TRBV11-2
j_gene: TRBJ2-7
d_gene: -
CDR3aa: CASSLDLEQYF
CDR3nt: TGTGCCAGCAGCTTAGATTTGGAGCAGTACTTC

abundance: -
v_gene: TRBV5-1
j_gene: TRBJ1-2
d_gene: -
CDR3aa: CASSLAGGGDGYTF
CDR3nt: TGCGCCAGCAGCTTGGCCGGTGGGGGGGACGGCTACACCTTC

abundance: many
v_gene: TRBV3-1
j_gene: TRBJ2-1
d_gene: TRBD2
CDR3aa: CASLGLAGGGEQFF
CDR3nt: TGTGCCAGTCTGGGACTAGCCGGGGGAGGTGAGCAGTTCTTC

abundance: -
v_gene: TRBV3-1
j_gene: TRBJ2-3
d_gene: -
CDR3aa: CASAASSTDTQYF
CDR3nt: TGTGCCAGCGCGGCCTCTAGCACAGATACGCAGTATTTT

abundance: -
v_gene: TRBV28
j_gene: TRBJ1-1
d_gene: -
CDR3aa: CASSSPAKVTEAFF
CDR3nt: TGTGCCAGCAGTAGTCCGGCTAAGGTCACTGAAGCTTTCTTT

abundance: -
v_gene: TRBV5-4
j_gene: TRBJ2-7
d_gene: TRBD1
CDR3aa: CASSYARQGVNEQYF
CDR3nt: TGTGCCAGCAGCTATGCCCGACAGGGGGTCAACGAGCAGTACTTC

abundance: -
v_gene: TRBV6-2/TRBV6-3
j_gene: TRBJ1-6
d_gene: TRBD1
CDR3aa: CASSNDRGYNNSPLHF
CDR3nt: TGTGCCAGCAGTAACGACAGGGGTTATAATAATTCACCCCTCCACTTT

abundance: few
v_gene: TRBV20-1
j_gene: TRBJ2-7
d_gene: -
CDR3aa: CSASYGGRSPYEQYF
CDR3nt: TGCAGTGCTAGCTATGGAGGGAGGTCCCCCTACGAGCAGTACTTC

abundance: -
v_gene: TRBV30
j_gene: TRBJ2-2
d_gene: -
CDR3aa: CAWSVLRRGGGELFF
CDR3nt: TGTGCCTGGAGTGTACTCCGCAGGGGGGGCGGGGAGCTGTTTTTT

abundance: many
v_gene: TRBV12-3/TRBV12-4
j_gene: TRBJ1-2
d_gene: -
CDR3aa: CASSPGPTNYGYTF
CDR3nt: TGTGCCAGCAGTCCGGGGCCCACCAACTATGGCTACACCTTC

abundance: many
v_gene: TRBV28
j_gene: TRBJ2-3
d_gene: TRBD1
CDR3aa: CASSLSKGQGLSDTQYF
CDR3nt: TGTGCCAGCAGTTTATCAAAGGGACAGGGGTTGTCAGATACGCAGTATTTT

abundance: -
v_gene: TRBV20-1
j_gene: TRBJ1-2
d_gene: TRBD1
CDR3aa: CSARDLGGQGDGYTF
CDR3nt: TGCAGTGCTAGAGATCTCGGGGGACAGGGGGATGGCTACACCTTC

abundance: few
v_gene: TRBV6-1
j_gene: TRBJ1-1
d_gene: -
CDR3aa: CASRSGVLRAFF
CDR3nt: TGTGCCAGCCGCAGTGGGGTTTTGAGGGCTTTCTTT

abundance: -
v_gene: TRBV7-6
j_gene: TRBJ1-1
d_gene: TRBD1
CDR3aa: CARLRRGRLAFF
CDR3nt: TGTGCCAGACTTCGTAGGGGGCGGTTAGCTTTCTTT

abundance: many
v_gene: TRBV28
j_gene: TRBJ2-3
d_gene: -
CDR3aa: CASSRLGGGDTQYF
CDR3nt: TGTGCCAGCAGTCGCCTCGGGGGAGGAGATACGCAGTATTTT